Listed below are T cell receptor beta chains from one sample, sequenced in a study of shared clonotypes between healthy human individuals. Method: immunoSEQ multiplex PCR; TCRdb's copy keeps in-frame clones and lacks some. Among roughly 2.5 million clones listed, about 92% were seen once. Material: naive CD4+ T cells sorted from blood. These receptors came from a man aged 18 to 30 in good health. Each CDR3 is given with its conserved first and last residue. D genes are given only for firm matches. A clone size is listed for some rows: how often the clone was seen (once, few, many), or a class if it is expanded.

TRBV10-2,-,TRBJ2-2,-,TGCGCCAGCAGTGACCGGGTGAACACCGGGGAGCTGTTTTTT,CASSDRVNTGELFF
TRBV7-2,-,TRBJ2-7,-,TGTGCCAGCAGCTTATCAGGGGTAGGCGAGCAGTACTTC,CASSLSGVGEQYF
TRBV9,-,TRBJ2-5,TRBD2,TGTGCCAGCAGCGTAATAGCGGGAGTCCAAGAGACCCAGTACTTC,CASSVIAGVQETQYF
TRBV7-2,once,TRBJ2-7,-,TGTGCCAGCAGCGGGACCGGGACGGGTGCCTACGAGCAGTACTTC,CASSGTGTGAYEQYF
TRBV10-3,-,TRBJ2-7,-,TGTGCCATCAGTGAGTCGAGGACAAGTTCGTCCTACGAGCAGTACTTC,CAISESRTSSSYEQYF
TRBV7-9,-,TRBJ2-7,-,TGTGCCAGCAGCCTCTTGGGGGGCCACTACGAGCAGTACTTC,CASSLLGGHYEQYF
TRBV10-3,-,TRBJ1-5,-,TGTGCCATCAGTGAGTCGTATTCAGGGGATCAGCCCCAGCATTTT,CAISESYSGDQPQHF
TRBV9,-,TRBJ2-1,-,TGTGCCAGCAGCCCCCGCTCATTCGCCGAGCAGTTCTTC,CASSPRSFAEQFF
TRBV27,-,TRBJ2-3,TRBD1,TGTGCCAGCAGTGCGGACAGGGCAACCCTCCCACCAGATACGCAGTATTTT,CASSADRATLPPDTQYF
TRBV18,-,TRBJ1-1,-,TGTGCCAGCTCACCGGAGAACACTGAAGCTTTCTTT,CASSPENTEAFF
TRBV6-5,-,TRBJ2-2,TRBD1,TGTGCCAGCAGTCCCAGGGGGTCCGGGGAGCTGTTTTTT,CASSPRGSGELFF
TRBV10-3,-,TRBJ1-5,-,TGTGCCATCAAGACGGACAAGAGCAATCAGCCCCAGCATTTT,CAIKTDKSNQPQHF
TRBV19,-,TRBJ2-6,TRBD2,TGTGCCAGTACCTTGACTAGCCCTGGGGCCAACGTCCTGACTTTC,CASTLTSPGANVLTF
TRBV28,-,TRBJ1-5,TRBD1,TGTGCCAGCAGTCCATCTACAGGGGCCGGGAATCAGCCCCAGCATTTT,CASSPSTGAGNQPQHF
TRBV11-2,-,TRBJ2-3,TRBD2,TGTGCCAGCAGCCCCCGTGGAGCGGGAGCGACAGATACGCAGTATTTT,CASSPRGAGATDTQYF